The clone carrying this T cell receptor beta chain was observed once. CDR1 is MNHEY, CDR2 SVGAGI, per germline. This CDR3 contains 12 residues. V was pared by 8 bases and J by 7 bases, with 11 bases between. These data belong to a study of radiation and T cells in renal cell carcinoma. Assay: immunoSEQ multiplex PCR; the TCRdb copy retains only in-frame clones and omits some. The table has around 170,000 clones, around 89% seen once; the top ten hold about 11%. Time point: blood 4 weeks post-SBRT, at nephrectomy. The treatment is: 15 Gy SBRT to primary tumor, nephrectomy 4 weeks later. V is TRBV6-5 and J is TRBJ1-4; maybe TRBD1 (5 bases). The sequencing used blood, collected from a patient whose treatment included radiotherapy and nephrectomy. This sequence was found in a woman between 45 and 65 years old with renal cell carcinoma. The CDR3 DNA reads as TGTGCCAGCGGAGGGGCGACTGAAAAACTGTTTTTT. It yields the protein CASGGATEKLFF.